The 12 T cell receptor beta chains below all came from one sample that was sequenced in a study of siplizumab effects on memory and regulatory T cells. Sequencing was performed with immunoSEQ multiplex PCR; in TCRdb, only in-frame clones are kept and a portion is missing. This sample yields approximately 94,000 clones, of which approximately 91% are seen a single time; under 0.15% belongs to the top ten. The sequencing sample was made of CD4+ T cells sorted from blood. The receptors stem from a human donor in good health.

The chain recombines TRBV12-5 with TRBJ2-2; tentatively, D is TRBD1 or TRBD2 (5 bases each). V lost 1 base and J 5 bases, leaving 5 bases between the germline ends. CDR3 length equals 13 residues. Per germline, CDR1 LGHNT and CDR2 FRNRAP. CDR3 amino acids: CASGLGGTGELFF. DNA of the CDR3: TGTGCTAGTGGTTTGGGGGGGACCGGGGAGCTGTTTTTT.

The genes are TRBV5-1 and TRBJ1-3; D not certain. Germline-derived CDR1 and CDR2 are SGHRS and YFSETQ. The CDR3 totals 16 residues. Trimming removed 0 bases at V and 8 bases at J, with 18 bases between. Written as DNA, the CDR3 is TGCGCCAGCAGCTTGGGCGGGTCGGGGATCTCGGACACCATATATTTT. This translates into CASSLGGSGISDTIYF. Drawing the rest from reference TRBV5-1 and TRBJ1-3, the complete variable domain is KAGVTQTPRYLIKTRGQQVTLSCSPISGHRSVSWYQQTPGQGLQFLFEYFSETQRNKGNFPGRFSGRQFSNSRSEMNVSTLELGDSALYLCASSLGGSGISDTIYFGEGSWLTVV.

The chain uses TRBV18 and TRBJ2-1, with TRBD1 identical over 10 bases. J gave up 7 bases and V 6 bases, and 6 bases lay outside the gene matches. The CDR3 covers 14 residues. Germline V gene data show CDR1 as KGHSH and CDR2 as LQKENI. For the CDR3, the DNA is TGTGCCAGCTCCCCGGGGACAGGGGTTAATGAGCAGTTCTTC. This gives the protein CASSPGTGVNEQFF.

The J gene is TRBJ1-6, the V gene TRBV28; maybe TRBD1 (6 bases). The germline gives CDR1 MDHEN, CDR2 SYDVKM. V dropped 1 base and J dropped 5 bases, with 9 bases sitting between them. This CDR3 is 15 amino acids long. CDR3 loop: CASSLFQGNNSPLHF. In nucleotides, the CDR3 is TGTGCCAGCAGTTTATTCCAGGGGAATAATTCACCCCTCCACTTT. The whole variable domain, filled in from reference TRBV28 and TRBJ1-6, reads DVKVTQSSRYLVKRTGEKVFLECVQDMDHENMFWYRQDPGLGLRLIYFSYDVKMKEKGDIPEGYSVSREKKERFSLILESASTNQTSMYLCASSLFQGNNSPLHFGNGTRLTVT.

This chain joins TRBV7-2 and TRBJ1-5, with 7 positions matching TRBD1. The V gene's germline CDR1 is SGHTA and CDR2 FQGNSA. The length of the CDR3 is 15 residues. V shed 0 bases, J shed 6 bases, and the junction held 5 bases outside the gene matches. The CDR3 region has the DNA TGTGCCAGCAGCTTAGCGAACGACAGGGCTCAGCCCCAGCATTTT. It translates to CASSLANDRAQPQHF.

The DNA for the CDR3 is TGTGCCAGCAGAGAACTACAGGGGAACGGCTACACCTTC. This encodes CASRELQGNGYTF. V gene TRBV2 combines with J gene TRBJ1-2, with TRBD1 matching over 7 bases. The CDR3 has 13 amino acids. Germline CDR1 reads SNHLY; CDR2 reads FYNNEI. The junction had 9 bases not matched to a gene; V was cut back by 6 bases and J by 8 bases.

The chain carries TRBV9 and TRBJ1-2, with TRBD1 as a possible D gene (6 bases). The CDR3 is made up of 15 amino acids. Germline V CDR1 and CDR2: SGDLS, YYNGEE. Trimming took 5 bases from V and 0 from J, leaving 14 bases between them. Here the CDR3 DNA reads TGTGCCAGCAGGAAGGACAGAAACGCTAACTATGGCTACACCTTC. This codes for CASRKDRNANYGYTF.

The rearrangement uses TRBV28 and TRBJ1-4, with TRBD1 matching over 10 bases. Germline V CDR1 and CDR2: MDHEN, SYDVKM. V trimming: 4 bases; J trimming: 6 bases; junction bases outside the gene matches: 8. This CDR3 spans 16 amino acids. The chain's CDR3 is CASSSTQGTGDEKLFF. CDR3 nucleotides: TGTGCCAGCAGTTCCACGCAGGGGACAGGGGATGAAAAACTGTTTTTT.

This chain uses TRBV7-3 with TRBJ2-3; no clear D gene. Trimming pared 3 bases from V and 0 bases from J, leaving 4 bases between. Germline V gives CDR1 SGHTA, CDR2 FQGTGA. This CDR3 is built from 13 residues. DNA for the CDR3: TGTGCCAGCAGCTTCCTCAGCACAGATACGCAGTATTTT. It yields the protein CASSFLSTDTQYF.

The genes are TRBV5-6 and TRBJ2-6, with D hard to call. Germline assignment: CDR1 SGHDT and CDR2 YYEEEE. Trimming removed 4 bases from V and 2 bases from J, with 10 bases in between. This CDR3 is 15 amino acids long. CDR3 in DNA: TGTGCCAGCAGCCCCAGGTCGGCTGGGGCCAACGTCCTGACTTTC. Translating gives CASSPRSAGANVLTF.

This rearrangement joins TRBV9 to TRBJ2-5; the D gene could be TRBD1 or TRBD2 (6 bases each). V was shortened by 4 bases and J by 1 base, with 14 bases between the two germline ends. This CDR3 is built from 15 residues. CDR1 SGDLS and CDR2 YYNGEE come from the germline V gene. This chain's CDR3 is CASSPLGGGQETQYF. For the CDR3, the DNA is TGTGCCAGCAGCCCCCTCGGAGGGGGCCAAGAGACCCAGTACTTC.

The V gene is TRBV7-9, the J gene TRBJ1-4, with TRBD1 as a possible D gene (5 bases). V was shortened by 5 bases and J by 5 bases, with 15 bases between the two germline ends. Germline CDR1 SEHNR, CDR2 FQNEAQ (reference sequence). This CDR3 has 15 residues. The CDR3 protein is CASSPGGTENEKLFF. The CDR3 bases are TGTGCCAGCAGCCCTGGGGGGACTGAGAATGAAAAACTGTTTTTT.